The TCR beta chain described here comes from a study of blood T cell repertoires in COVID-19. TCRdb keeps only in-frame clones here, not all; method: immunoSEQ multiplex PCR. The sample records a few hundred thousand clones, roughly 88% being singletons. The sample was peripheral blood. The origin of this receptor is a woman in her 70s with COVID-19, enrolled during active disease.

The CDR3 loop is CASSLASGTAYEQYF. In DNA, the CDR3 is TGTGCCAGCAGCTTGGCCTCCGGGACAGCCTACGAGCAGTACTTC. The J gene is TRBJ2-7, the V gene TRBV5-4; TRBD1 matches 7 bases. CDR1 is SGHNT, CDR2 YYREEE, per germline (reference sequence). Trimming removed 0 bases from V and 2 bases from J; junction bases left unmatched: 5. This CDR3 has 15 residues.